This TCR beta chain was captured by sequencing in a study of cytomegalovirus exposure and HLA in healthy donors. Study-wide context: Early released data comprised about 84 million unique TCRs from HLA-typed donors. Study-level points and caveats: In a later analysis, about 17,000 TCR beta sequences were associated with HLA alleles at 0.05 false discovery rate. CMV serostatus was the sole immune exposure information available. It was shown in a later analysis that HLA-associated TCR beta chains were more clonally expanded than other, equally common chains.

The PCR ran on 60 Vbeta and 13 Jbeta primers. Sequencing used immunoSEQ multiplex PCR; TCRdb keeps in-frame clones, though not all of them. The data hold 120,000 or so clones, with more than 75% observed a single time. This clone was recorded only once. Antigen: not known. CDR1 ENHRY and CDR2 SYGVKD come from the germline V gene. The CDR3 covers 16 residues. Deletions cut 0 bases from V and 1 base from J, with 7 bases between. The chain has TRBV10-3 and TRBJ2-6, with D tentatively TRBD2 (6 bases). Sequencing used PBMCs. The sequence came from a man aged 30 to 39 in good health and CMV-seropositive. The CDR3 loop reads CAISESAGSGANVLTF. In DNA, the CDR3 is TGTGCCATCAGTGAGTCTGCGGGATCTGGGGCCAACGTCCTGACTTTC.